A single sample gave rise to the 19 T cell receptor beta chains below, sequenced in a study of T-cell reconstitution after alpha-beta-depleted transplantation in children. The TCRbeta library incorporated unique molecular identifiers. TCRdb reanalysed the PCR reads using MiXCR and keeps one entry per CDR3 protein. Of 190,000 or so distinct CDR3 sequences listed, about 6.3% were seen once; the top ten hold around 3.1%. The sample consisted of PBMCs from the stem cell graft donor, taken from the stem cell graft. The receptors originated from a human donor who donated a stem cell graft to a child with Wiskott-Aldrich syndrome.

This clonotype was observed at least ten times. The chain couples TRBV7-2 to TRBJ2-7; the D gene is possibly TRBD2 (5 bases). The V end was cut by 5 bases, the J end by 8 bases, with 13 bases between. This CDR3 region has 12 residues. Germline V gene lookup returns CDR1 SGHTA and CDR2 FQGNSA. The CDR3 nucleotides are TGTGCCAGCAGCGAGGGTTGGGTCCAGCAGTACTTC. It yields the protein CASSEGWVQQYF.

The table lists this clonotype with many counts. The V gene is TRBV4-1, the J gene TRBJ2-7; no clear D. CDR3 length: 15 amino acids. V lost 0 bases and J 2 bases, leaving 11 bases between the germline ends. CDR1 MGHRA and CDR2 YSYEKL come from the germline V gene. CDR3 DNA: TGCGCCAGCAGCCAAGATTACCCGGCGACCTACGAGCAGTACTTC. This sequence encodes CASSQDYPATYEQYF.

This clonotype was detected ten times or more. The chain combines TRBV2 with TRBJ1-2; 11 bases fit TRBD1. V was clipped by 7 bases and J by 7 bases; unmatched bases: 8. CDR3 length equals 14 residues. The germline V gene has CDR1 SNHLY and CDR2 FYNNEI. The CDR3 loop reads CASNPSGTGGGYTF. The CDR3 DNA is TGTGCCAGCAACCCGTCTGGGACAGGGGGTGGCTACACCTTC. The full variable domain, its missing parts supplied by reference TRBV2 and TRBJ1-2, is EPEVTQTPSHQVTQMGQEVILRCVPISNHLYFYWYRQILGQKVEFLVSFYNNEISEKSEIFDDQFSVERPDGSNFTLKIRSTKLEDSAMYFCASNPSGTGGGYTFGSGTRLTVV.

There are a few counts of this clonotype. The chain couples TRBV19 to TRBJ2-3, with TRBD2 identical over 9 bases. Looked up from germline, CDR1 is LNHDA and CDR2 is SQIVND (reference sequence). After removal of 1 base from V and 5 bases from J, the junction contained 7 bases not matched to a gene. The CDR3 extends over 16 amino acids. The CDR3 sequence is CASSIAGGGAVDTQYF. In DNA form, the CDR3 reads TGTGCCAGTAGTATAGCCGGCGGGGGGGCGGTAGATACGCAGTATTTT. The whole variable domain, remainder taken from reference TRBV19 and TRBJ2-3, is DGGITQSPKYLFRKEGQNVTLSCEQNLNHDAMYWYRQDPGQGLRLIYYSQIVNDFQKGDIAEGYSVSREKKESFPLTVTSAQKNPTAFYLCASSIAGGGAVDTQYFGPGTRLTVL.

This clonotype was seen many times. The V gene is TRBV24-1, the J gene TRBJ2-5; no firm D call. Germline-derived CDR1 and CDR2 are KGHDR and SFDVKD. The CDR3 is made up of 12 amino acids. Trimming pared 6 bases from V and 0 bases from J, leaving 4 bases between. The CDR3 nucleotides read TGTGCCACCAGTAGGAACCAAGAGACCCAGTACTTC. Translated, it gives CATSRNQETQYF.

CDR3 sequence reads: CATSDHTIGELFF. DNA for the CDR3: TGTGCCACCAGTGACCACACTATCGGGGAGCTGTTTTTT. V is TRBV24-1 and J is TRBJ2-2, with unresolved D. CDR3 length: 13 amino acids. V lost 4 bases, J lost 7 bases, and 9 bases lay in between. Germline V CDR1 and CDR2: KGHDR, SFDVKD.

At least ten counts were recorded for this clonotype. The chain couples TRBV5-1 to TRBJ2-5, with no clear D. Per germline, CDR1 SGHRS and CDR2 YFSETQ. With 0 bases removed from V and 5 bases from J, the gap between germline ends came to 14 bases. This CDR3 contains 15 residues. This chain's CDR3 is CASSLGLGEVETQYF. The CDR3 DNA sequence: TGCGCCAGCAGCTTGGGACTCGGTGAGGTGGAGACCCAGTACTTC.

This clonotype has at least ten counts. The rearrangement links TRBV24-1 to TRBJ2-3; D gene ambiguous. Trimming removed 4 bases from V and 2 bases from J, with 12 bases in between. CDR1 and CDR2 from the germline V gene are KGHDR and SFDVKD. CDR3 length: 15 residues. The CDR3 sequence is CATSDYTQATDTQYF. The CDR3 DNA follows: TGTGCCACCAGTGACTACACCCAGGCCACAGATACGCAGTATTTT.

This clonotype has at least ten counts. The chain combines TRBV29-1 with TRBJ2-4; 11 bases match TRBD1. The CDR3 length is 15 residues. The germline gives CDR1 SQVTM, CDR2 ANQGSEA. Trimming cost V 4 bases and J 5 bases; bases outside gene matches: 7. The CDR3 reads CSVVGTGGRENIQYF. Here the CDR3 DNA reads TGCAGCGTTGTGGGGACAGGGGGAAGGGAAAACATTCAGTACTTC.

The chain links TRBV12-3 or TRBV12-4 to TRBJ1-1, with D unclear. The CDR3 sequence is 13 residues long. V lost 3 bases, J lost 4 bases, and 9 bases lay in between. CDR3 in DNA: TGTGCCAGCAGTTTCGAAGTGGGCACTGAAGCTTTCTTT. Amino acids: CASSFEVGTEAFF.

J is TRBJ1-6 and V is TRBV6-1; D is possibly TRBD1 (5 bases). The CDR3 is 17 amino acids. The ends were cut back, 5 bases at V and 1 base at J, with 15 bases in the middle. The germline CDR1 and CDR2 sequences are MNHNS and SASEGT. In DNA form, the CDR3 reads TGTGCCAGCAGTAAAATCTCAGGGTCATCCTATAATTCACCCCTCCACTTT. This sequence encodes CASSKISGSSYNSPLHF.

This clonotype was detected only a few times. The V and J genes are TRBV25-1 and TRBJ1-2; tentative D call: TRBD1 (6 bases). CDR1 and CDR2 (germline): MGHDK, SYGVNS. The V and J ends lost 2 bases and 7 bases respectively, with 11 bases between them. The length of the CDR3 is 13 residues. CDR3 nucleotide sequence: TGTGCCAGCAGTGAAATGAAAGGGGGTGGCTACACCTTC. It encodes CASSEMKGGGYTF.

In its sample, this clonotype was seen a few times. V usage is TRBV7-6 and J usage is TRBJ1-1, with D hard to call. Germline V gene data show CDR1 as SGHVS and CDR2 as FNYEAQ. The CDR3 totals 13 residues. The V end lost 3 bases, the J end lost 5 bases, and 10 bases lay between the germline ends. The CDR3 nucleotides read TGTGCCAGCAGCTTGTCAGCAAAAACTGAAGCTTTCTTT. Encoded protein: CASSLSAKTEAFF. The full variable domain, in which reference TRBV7-6 and TRBJ1-1 provide the parts outside the CDR3, is GAGVSQSPRYKVTKRGQDVALRCDPISGHVSLYWYRQALGQGPEFLTYFNYEAQQDKSGLPNDRFSAERPEGSISTLTIQRTEQRDSAMYRCASSLSAKTEAFFGQGTRLTVV.

This clonotype was counted ten times or more. This chain links TRBV25-1 with TRBJ1-2, with D possibly being TRBD1 (6 bases). Per germline, CDR1 MGHDK and CDR2 SYGVNS. Trimming stripped 4 bases from V and 4 bases from J, with 13 bases between. The CDR3 is made up of 14 amino acids. Here the CDR3 reads CASSATGISYGYTF. CDR3 nucleotides: TGTGCCAGCAGTGCCACAGGGATTAGCTATGGCTACACCTTC.

This chain uses TRBV11-2 with TRBJ1-3; D may be TRBD1 (6 bases). CDR1 is SGHAT, CDR2 FQNNGV, per germline. This CDR3 has 14 amino acids. V lost 5 bases and J lost 5, with 13 bases in between. Here the CDR3 reads CASSLADRRNTIYF. The CDR3 DNA reads as TGTGCCAGCAGCCTAGCGGACAGACGAAACACCATATATTTT.

In its sample, this clonotype was seen many times. The V call is TRBV10-2, the J call TRBJ1-3, with D possibly matching TRBD1 (6 bases). CDR1 and CDR2 (germline): WSHSY, SAAADI. The V end lost 6 bases, the J end lost 1 base, and 10 bases lay between the germline ends. The CDR3 is 14 residues long. The chain's CDR3 is CASSLQGSGNTIYF. The CDR3 DNA sequence: TGCGCCAGCAGCCTACAGGGATCTGGAAACACCATATATTTT.

This clonotype was detected many times. The chain joins TRBV12-3 or TRBV12-4 to TRBJ1-6, with D unresolved. Trimming left V 5 bases short and J 13 bases short, with 24 bases between. The CDR3 loop spans 16 amino acids. CDR3 amino acids: CASSPQIRGDYSPLHF. For the CDR3, the DNA is TGTGCCAGCAGTCCCCAAATCCGCGGCGACTATAGTCCCCTCCACTTT.

The chain uses TRBV11-2 and TRBJ2-1; D possibly corresponds to TRBD2 (6 bases). Looked up from germline, CDR1 is SGHAT and CDR2 is FQNNGV. Deletions cut 2 bases from V and 4 bases from J, with 21 bases between. CDR3 length: 18 amino acids. The CDR3 region is CASSLILGLGSLYNEQFF. Here the CDR3 DNA reads TGTGCCAGCAGCTTAATTTTGGGACTTGGGAGTTTATACAATGAGCAGTTCTTC.

Ten or more counts support this clonotype. The V call is TRBV29-1, the J call TRBJ2-1, with TRBD2 as a possible D gene (5 bases). Germline CDR1 SQVTM, CDR2 ANQGSEA. CDR3 length: 14 amino acids. V was cut by 7 bases and J by 0 bases, with 13 bases left in between. CDR3 amino acids: CSAAGESSYNEQFF. Written as DNA, the CDR3 is TGCAGCGCCGCGGGCGAGAGCTCCTACAATGAGCAGTTCTTC.